This T cell receptor beta chain was observed in a study of spatial heterogeneity in lung cancer. The CDR3 contains 16 residues. V was pared by 5 bases and J by 6 bases, with 19 bases between. Germline V CDR1 and CDR2: KGHDR, SFDVKD. This clonotype was seen at least ten times. Indicated time point: sample taken at primary tumor resection. The donor population consisted of 72 patients with untreated, early-stage non-small cell lung cancer. TCRdb re-called the 5' RACE reads through MiXCR, storing one row per CDR3 protein. Of tens of thousands of distinct CDR3 sequences in the sample, approximately 6% were seen once.

Material: PBMCs, obtained at surgery. The chain carries TRBV24-1 and TRBJ1-5; a weak D match, TRBD1 (5 bases). This sequence originates from a female donor with early-stage non-small cell lung cancer. CDR3 protein: CATSAPGRGGSQPQHF. The CDR3 nucleotides read TGTGCCACCAGTGCTCCGGGAAGGGGAGGGTCTCAGCCCCAGCATTTT.